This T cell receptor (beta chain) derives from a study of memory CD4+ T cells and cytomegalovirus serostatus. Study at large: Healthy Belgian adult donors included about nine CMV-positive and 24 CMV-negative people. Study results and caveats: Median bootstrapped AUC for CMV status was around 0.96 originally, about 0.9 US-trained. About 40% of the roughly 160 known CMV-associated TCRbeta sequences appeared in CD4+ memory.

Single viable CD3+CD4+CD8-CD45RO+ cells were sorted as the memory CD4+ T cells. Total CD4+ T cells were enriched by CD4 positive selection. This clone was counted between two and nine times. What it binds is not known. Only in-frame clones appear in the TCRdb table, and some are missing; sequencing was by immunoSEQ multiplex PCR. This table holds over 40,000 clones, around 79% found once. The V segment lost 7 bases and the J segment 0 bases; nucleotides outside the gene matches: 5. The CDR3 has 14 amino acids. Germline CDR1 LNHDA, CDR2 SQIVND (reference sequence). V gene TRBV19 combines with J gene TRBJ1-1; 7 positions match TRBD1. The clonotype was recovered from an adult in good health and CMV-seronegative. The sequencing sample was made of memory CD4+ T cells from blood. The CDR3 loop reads CASTEGQLNTEAFF. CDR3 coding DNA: TGTGCCAGTACCGAGGGACAGCTGAACACTGAAGCTTTCTTT.